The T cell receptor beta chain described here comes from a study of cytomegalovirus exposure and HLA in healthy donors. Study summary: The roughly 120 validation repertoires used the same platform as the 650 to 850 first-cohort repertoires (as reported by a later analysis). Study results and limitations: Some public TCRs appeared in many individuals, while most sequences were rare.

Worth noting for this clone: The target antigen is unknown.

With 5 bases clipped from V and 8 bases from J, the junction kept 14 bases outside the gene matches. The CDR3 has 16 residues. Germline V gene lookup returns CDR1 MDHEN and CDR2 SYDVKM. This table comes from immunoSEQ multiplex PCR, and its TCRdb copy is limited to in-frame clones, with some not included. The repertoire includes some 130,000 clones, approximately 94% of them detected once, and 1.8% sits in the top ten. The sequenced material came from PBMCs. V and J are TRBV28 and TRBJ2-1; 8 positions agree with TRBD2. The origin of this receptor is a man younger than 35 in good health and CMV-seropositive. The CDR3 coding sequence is TGTGCCAGCAGTCCACCCGGCGGGAGGCCCGGCGATGAGCAGTTCTTC. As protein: CASSPPGGRPGDEQFF.